A single sample is the source of the 13 T cell receptor beta chains below, sequenced in a study of blood T cell repertoires in COVID-19. The table came from immunoSEQ multiplex PCR; TCRdb's copy has only in-frame clones and leaves some out. There are 100,000 to 120,000 clones in the sample; roughly 80% occur only once, and approximately 15% lies in the top ten. The sequenced sample consisted of peripheral blood. The receptors stem from a woman aged 60-75 years with acute or convalescent COVID-19.

This clone was detected once. V usage is TRBV11-1 and J usage is TRBJ2-1, with TRBD2 identical over 7 bases. CDR3 length: 13 amino acids. With 7 bases clipped from V and 7 bases from J, the junction kept 7 bases outside the gene matches. Germline CDR1 SGHAT, CDR2 FQDESV (reference sequence). The DNA for the CDR3 is TGTGCCAGCACCCCGAAGCGGGGTAATGAGCAGTTCTTC. Translation: CASTPKRGNEQFF.

The V call is TRBV2, the J call TRBJ2-7; D remains ambiguous. Germline CDR1 SNHLY, CDR2 FYNNEI. The ends were cut back, 1 base at V and 10 bases at J, with 8 bases in the middle. CDR3 size: 11 residues. CDR3 DNA: TGTGCCAGCAGTGAAGAGTTCAGACAGTACTTC. Protein sequence: CASSEEFRQYF.

The genes are TRBV7-2 and TRBJ1-4; D remains unclear. The CDR3 covers 18 residues. V lost 2 bases, J lost 2 bases, and 18 bases lay in between. CDR1 SGHTA and CDR2 FQGNSA come from the germline V gene. CDR3 coding DNA: TGTGCCAGCAGCTTAAACGCCCTGGCCGGGAGGACTAATGAAAAACTGTTTTTT. As protein: CASSLNALAGRTNEKLFF.

The chain joins TRBV24-1 to TRBJ2-5, with 7 positions matching TRBD1. The V segment lost 5 bases and the J segment 2 bases; nucleotides outside the gene matches: 4. This CDR3 is built from 14 residues. The germline gives CDR1 KGHDR, CDR2 SFDVKD. The CDR3 region has the DNA TGTGCCACCAGTGCGGGCAGGGGGCAAGAGACCCAGTACTTC. As protein: CATSAGRGQETQYF.

As concerns this clone: The same CDR3 also results from other DNA sequences found in this sample. This chain links TRBV7-9 with TRBJ1-6; TRBD1 matches 11 bases. After removal of 3 bases from V and 8 bases from J, the junction contained 0 bases not matched to a gene. The germline V gene encodes CDR1 SEHNR and CDR2 FQNEAQ (reference sequence). The CDR3 is 14 amino acids. The CDR3 sequence is CASSLGQGDSPLHF. CDR3 bases: TGTGCCAGCAGCTTGGGACAGGGGGATTCACCCCTCCACTTT.

The chain links TRBV3-1 (or the pseudogene TRBV3-2) to TRBJ2-3; D ambiguous. There are 11 residues in the CDR3. Germline values: CDR1 LGHDT, CDR2 YNNKEL (reference sequence). Between the trimmed V and J ends, which lost 3 bases and 6 bases, there was a span of 4 bases. CDR3: CASSQTDTQYF. CDR3 bases: TGTGCCAGCAGCCAGACTGATACGCAGTATTTT.

CDR3 nucleotides: TGTGCCAGCAGCCAAGGTTCTGCGCCTGAAGCTTTCTTT. It specifies CASSQGSAPEAFF. This chain links TRBV3-1 (or the pseudogene TRBV3-2) with TRBJ1-1, with D hard to call. CDR3 length: 13 amino acids. The germline V gene has CDR1 LGHDT and CDR2 YNNKEL (reference sequence). Trimming shortened V by 1 base and J by 6 bases, and 9 bases separated the two germline ends.

The rearrangement links TRBV6-6 to TRBJ1-2; maybe TRBD1 (6 bases). The germline V gene has CDR1 MNHNY and CDR2 SVGAGI (reference sequence). The CDR3 has 16 amino acids. Between the trimmed V and J ends, which lost 6 bases and 8 bases, there was a span of 25 bases. For the CDR3, the DNA is TGTGCCAGCAGCCTCCAGCCGGACAGTAGATTGGGGGGCTACACCTTC. Translation gives CASSLQPDSRLGGYTF.

This chain connects TRBV28 to TRBJ2-3, with D hard to call. Per the germline V gene, CDR1 is MDHEN and CDR2 is SYDVKM. Trimming took off 7 bases at V and 0 bases at J, with 17 bases between the two ends. CDR3 size: 16 residues. CDR3 nucleotides: TGTGCCAGCAACCCCCTTGGGCATCTAAGCACAGATACGCAGTATTTT. Protein product: CASNPLGHLSTDTQYF.

The chain carries TRBV29-1 and TRBJ2-7; 7 nucleotides agree with TRBD1. The trim removed 5 bases at V and 3 bases at J, leaving 7 bases unmatched. Germline CDR1 and CDR2: SQVTM and ANQGSEA. The CDR3 has 13 amino acids. The DNA for the CDR3 is TGCAGCGTTCTTACAGGGGAAAGCTACGAGCAGTACTTC. It yields the protein CSVLTGESYEQYF.

The chain joins TRBV7-2 to TRBJ1-1; the D is unclear. V was shortened by 2 bases and J by 9 bases, with 13 bases between the two germline ends. Looked up from germline, CDR1 is SGHTA and CDR2 is FQGNSA. CDR3 length equals 13 residues. CDR3 nucleotide sequence: TGTGCCAGCAGCTTATCCGGCGGGTCTAAAGCTTTCTTT. It codes for CASSLSGGSKAFF.

The chain carries TRBV18 and TRBJ1-1; D is undetermined. CDR1 and CDR2 (germline): KGHSH, LQKENI. The V end lost 8 bases, the J end lost 0 bases, and 10 bases lay between the germline ends. The CDR3 contains 13 residues. The CDR3 here is CASAGGMNTEAFF. The CDR3 region has the DNA TGTGCCAGCGCCGGAGGTATGAACACTGAAGCTTTCTTT.

The chain uses TRBV4-1 and TRBJ2-3; D not resolved. This CDR3 spans 15 amino acids. Germline V gives CDR1 MGHRA, CDR2 YSYEKL. The V gene lost 2 bases and the J gene lost 2 bases, with 11 bases spanning the gap. The CDR3 is CASSQLGRPTDTQYF. The CDR3 bases are TGCGCCAGCAGCCAACTTGGCAGGCCCACAGATACGCAGTATTTT.